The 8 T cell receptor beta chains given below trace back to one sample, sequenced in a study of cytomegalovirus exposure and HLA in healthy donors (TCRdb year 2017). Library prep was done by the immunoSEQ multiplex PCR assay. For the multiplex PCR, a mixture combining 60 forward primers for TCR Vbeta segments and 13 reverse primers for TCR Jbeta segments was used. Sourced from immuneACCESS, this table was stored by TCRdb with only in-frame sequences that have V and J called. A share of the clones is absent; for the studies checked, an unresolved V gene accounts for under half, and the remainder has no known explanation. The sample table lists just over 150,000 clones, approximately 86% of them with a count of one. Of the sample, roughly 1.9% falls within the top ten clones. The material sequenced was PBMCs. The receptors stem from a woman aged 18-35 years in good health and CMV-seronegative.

The CDR3 DNA sequence: TGTGCCAGCAGGCAGGGGGCGGGAGGCTACACCTTC. It is translated as CASRQGAGGYTF. This chain uses TRBV6-5 with TRBJ1-2; 8 positions agree with TRBD1. This CDR3 contains 12 residues. Germline assignment: CDR1 MNHEY and CDR2 SVGAGI. The V and J ends lost 6 bases and 8 bases, in that order; junction bases with no gene match: 5.

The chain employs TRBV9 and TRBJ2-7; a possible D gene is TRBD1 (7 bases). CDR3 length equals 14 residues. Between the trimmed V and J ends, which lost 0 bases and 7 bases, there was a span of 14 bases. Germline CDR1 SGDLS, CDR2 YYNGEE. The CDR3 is CASSVDQTGREQYF. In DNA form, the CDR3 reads TGTGCCAGCAGCGTAGATCAGACAGGGAGGGAGCAGTACTTC.

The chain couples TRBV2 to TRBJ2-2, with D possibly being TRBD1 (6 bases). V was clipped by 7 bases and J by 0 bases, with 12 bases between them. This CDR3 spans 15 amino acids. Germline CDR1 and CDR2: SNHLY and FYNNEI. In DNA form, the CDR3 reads TGTGCCAGCAACCTAGGGGGACCGAACACCGGGGAGCTGTTTTTT. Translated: CASNLGGPNTGELFF.

The CDR3: CASSFEGGSYNEQFF. The DNA for the CDR3 is TGCGCCAGCAGCTTCGAGGGAGGTTCCTACAATGAGCAGTTCTTC. V usage is TRBV5-1 and J usage is TRBJ2-1, with D maybe TRBD2 (6 bases). Trimming removed 2 bases from V and 1 base from J, with 10 bases in between. This CDR3 region has 15 residues. CDR1 is SGHRS and CDR2 is YFSETQ in the germline V gene.

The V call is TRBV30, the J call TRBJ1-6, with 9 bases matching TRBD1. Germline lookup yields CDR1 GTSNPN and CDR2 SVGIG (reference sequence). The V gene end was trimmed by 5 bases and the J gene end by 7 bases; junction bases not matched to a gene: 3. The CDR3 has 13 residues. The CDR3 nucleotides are TGTGCCTGGGCCGGGACAGGGAATTCACCCCTCCACTTT. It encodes CAWAGTGNSPLHF.

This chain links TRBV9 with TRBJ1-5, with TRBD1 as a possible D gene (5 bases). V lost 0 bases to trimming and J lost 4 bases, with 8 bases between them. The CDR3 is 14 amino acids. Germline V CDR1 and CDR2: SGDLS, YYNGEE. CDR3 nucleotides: TGTGCCAGCAGCGTAGATGGGGCGAATCAGCCCCAGCATTTT. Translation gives CASSVDGANQPQHF.

DNA for the CDR3: TGTGCCAGCAGTTCCGCAGTCGGGAGGGAGACCCAGTACTTC. The encoded protein is CASSSAVGRETQYF. The J gene is TRBJ2-5, the V gene TRBV28, with 7 bases lining up with TRBD2. The ends lost 4 bases at V and 5 bases at J; junction bases unmatched: 7. This CDR3 comprises 14 residues. The germline V gene has CDR1 MDHEN and CDR2 SYDVKM.

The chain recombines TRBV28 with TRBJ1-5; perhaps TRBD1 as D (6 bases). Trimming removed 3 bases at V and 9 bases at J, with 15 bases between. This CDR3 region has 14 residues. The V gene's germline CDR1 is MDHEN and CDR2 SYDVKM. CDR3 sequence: CASSFVQGYRPQHF. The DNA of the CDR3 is TGTGCCAGCAGTTTCGTACAGGGATATAGGCCCCAGCATTTT.